This T cell receptor (beta chain) was sequenced during a study of cytomegalovirus exposure and HLA in healthy donors. Points on this clone: The antigen remains unidentified.

Germline lookup yields CDR1 SQVTM and CDR2 ANQGSEA. The CDR3 has 13 residues. With 4 bases removed from V and 3 bases from J, the gap between germline ends came to 13 bases. Study observations and caveats: In a later analysis, TCR beta V- and J-gene trimming was associated with a missense DCLRE1C variant.

PCR used 60 Vbeta primers and 13 Jbeta primers. Libraries were prepared by immunoSEQ multiplex PCR; TCRdb keeps only in-frame clonotypes and omits some of them. There are approximately 140,000 clones in the sample; roughly 74% occur only once, and about 6.8% lies in the top ten. The chain couples TRBV29-1 to TRBJ2-7; maybe TRBD2 (6 bases). The sample consisted of PBMCs. This TCR was sampled from a woman aged 40 to 55 in good health and CMV-seropositive. The CDR3 DNA reads TGCAGCGTTGGCGTGGGAGGACACTACGAGCAGTACTTC. Translated: CSVGVGGHYEQYF.